This T cell receptor (beta chain) was retrieved from a study of blood T cell repertoires in COVID-19. TCRdb keeps only in-frame clones here, not all; method: immunoSEQ multiplex PCR. The data show about 200,000 clones, around four fifths seen once. V shed 0 bases and J 7 bases; nucleotides not matched to a gene: 5. From germline, CDR1 is LGHNA and CDR2 YNFKEQ. The CDR3 contains 16 residues. Sequenced: peripheral blood. This TCR was sampled from a man in his 60s with COVID-19, enrolled during active disease. The chain recombines TRBV4-2 with TRBJ2-1; 11 nucleotides line up with TRBD2. This CDR3 reads CASSQERASGRNEQFF. The CDR3 bases are TGTGCCAGCAGCCAAGAAAGAGCTAGCGGGAGGAATGAGCAGTTCTTC.